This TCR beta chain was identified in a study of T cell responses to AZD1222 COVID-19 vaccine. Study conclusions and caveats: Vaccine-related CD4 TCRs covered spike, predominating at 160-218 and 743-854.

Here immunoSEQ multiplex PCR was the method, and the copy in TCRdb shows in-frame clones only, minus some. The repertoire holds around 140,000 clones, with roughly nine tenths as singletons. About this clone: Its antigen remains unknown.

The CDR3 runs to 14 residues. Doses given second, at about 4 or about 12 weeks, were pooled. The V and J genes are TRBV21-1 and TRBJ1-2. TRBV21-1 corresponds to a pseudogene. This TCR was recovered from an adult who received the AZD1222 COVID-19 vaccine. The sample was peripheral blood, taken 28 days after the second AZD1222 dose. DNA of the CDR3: TGTGCCAGCAGCAAAGGGGAGGAAACCTATGGCTACACCTTC. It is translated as CASSKGEETYGYTF.